The clone carrying this TCR beta chain was seen just once. What it recognizes is unknown. The data belong to a study of a mutant IDH1 vaccine in newly diagnosed glioma. On the study more broadly: Eight vaccinations reached patients in weeks 1, 3, 5, 7, 11, 15, 19 and 23.

The germline V gene encodes CDR1 SGHRS and CDR2 YFSETQ. The CDR3 contains 13 residues. Trimming removed 3 bases from V and 0 bases from J, with 4 bases in between. Study-wide findings and caveats: Among patients, around 93% showed immune responses induced by the vaccine.

Time point defined: week 11, during vaccination. Alongside topical imiquimod, each dose of vaccine comprised 300 ug of mutant IDH1 20-mer peptide. Using immunoSEQ multiplex PCR, the repertoire was profiled, and TCRdb retains in-frame clones only, with some absent. The sample carries more than 55,000 clones, 70% to 85% recorded once. The chain recombines TRBV5-1 with TRBJ1-5; D not certain. This specimen was PBMCs, taken from a glioma patient whose treatment included an IDH1 peptide vaccine. The sequence came from a man younger than 40 with glioma. The CDR3: CASSWSSNQPQHF. In DNA, the CDR3 is TGCGCCAGCAGCTGGAGTAGCAATCAGCCCCAGCATTTT.